This is a list of T cell receptor beta chains from one sample in a study of a mutant IDH1 vaccine in newly diagnosed glioma. The antigens for these receptors are not known. Clones were read by immunoSEQ multiplex PCR, and TCRdb kept only the in-frame ones, dropping some. The sample holds 40,000 to 45,000 clones; approximately 80% are singletons and the top ten take over 4.5%. Specimen: PBMCs, collected from a glioma patient whose treatment included an IDH1 peptide vaccine. The receptors were gathered from a woman between 45 and 65 years old with glioma. Both conserved end residues are part of each CDR3. D genes are given only for firm matches. Some rows have no size entry. The others give once, few or many, or a class for an expanded clone.

D: TRBD1
size: .
J: TRBJ1-5
V: TRBV12-5
DNA: TGTGCTAGTGGTTTGGTTCAGGGGGACGCAACCGGGCAGCCCCAGCATTTT
CDR3: CASGLVQGDATGQPQHF

D: .
size: .
J: TRBJ1-5
V: TRBV15
DNA: TGTGCCACCAGCAGAGGGGAAATGGGTCGGCAGCCCCAGCATTTT
CDR3: CATSRGEMGRQPQHF

D: .
size: .
J: TRBJ2-1
V: TRBV9
DNA: TGTGCCAGCAGCGTAGACAACGGTCCCTACAATGAGCAGTTCTTC
CDR3: CASSVDNGPYNEQFF

D: .
size: .
J: TRBJ1-1
V: TRBV10-3
DNA: TGTGCCATCAGTGAGTCCAGGGCTACTGAAGCTTTCTTT
CDR3: CAISESRATEAFF

D: .
size: .
J: TRBJ2-7
V: TRBV5-1
DNA: TGCGCCAGCAGCTCGACAGTGAGCTCCTACGAGCAGTACTTC
CDR3: CASSSTVSSYEQYF

D: .
size: .
J: TRBJ1-4
V: TRBV6-5
DNA: TGTGCCAGCAGTTCTGGGCGGGGGGCCGTCCAAAAACTGTTTTTT
CDR3: CASSSGRGAVQKLFF

D: TRBD1
size: .
J: TRBJ1-4
V: TRBV30
DNA: TGTGCCTGGAGCGTGACAGGGGAAAAACTGTTTTTT
CDR3: CAWSVTGEKLFF

D: .
size: .
J: TRBJ1-5
V: TRBV5-1
DNA: TGCGCCAGCAGCTTTCTGCCAGACAATCAGCCCCAGCATTTT
CDR3: CASSFLPDNQPQHF

D: .
size: .
J: TRBJ1-2
V: TRBV4-1
DNA: TGCGCCAGCAGCCAGATCAGGGGTGGCTATGGCTACACCTTC
CDR3: CASSQIRGGYGYTF

D: TRBD1
size: .
J: TRBJ1-3
V: TRBV7-9
DNA: TGTGCCAGCAGCTACGGGACAGAGAACACCATATATTTT
CDR3: CASSYGTENTIYF

D: .
size: .
J: TRBJ2-2
V: TRBV11-2
DNA: TGTGCCAGCAGTGTGAGCGGCACCGGGGAGCTGTTTTTT
CDR3: CASSVSGTGELFF

D: TRBD1
size: once
J: TRBJ1-2
V: TRBV4-2
DNA: TGTGCCAGCAGCCAGCCGGGACAGTCAATCCTTGGTGGCTACACCTTC
CDR3: CASSQPGQSILGGYTF

D: TRBD1
size: .
J: TRBJ1-2
V: TRBV28
DNA: TGTGCCAGCAGTGACAGGGGGCTTTTTCTAGGCTACACCTTC
CDR3: CASSDRGLFLGYTF

D: .
size: .
J: TRBJ1-5
V: TRBV19
DNA: TGTGCCAGTAGTATGGCAGGGCTGGGTTTTGGGCAGCCCCAGCATTTT
CDR3: CASSMAGLGFGQPQHF